This is a list of T cell receptor beta chains from one sample in a study of T cells in Graves' hyperthyroidism and ophthalmopathy. A single record per CDR3 protein comes from TCRdb applying MiXCR to the multiplex PCR reads. The table shows a few hundred thousand distinct CDR3 sequences, with about a fifth occurring only once. The sequenced sample consisted of blood. Receptor source: a man younger than 30 with Graves' ophthalmopathy. Both conserved end residues are part of each CDR3. The D gene is left open where the match is weak. Clone size is shown for a subset of rows, as once, few, many or a class of expanded clone.

j_call d_call v_call clone_size cdr3_nt cdr3_aa
TRBJ2-7 TRBD1 TRBV3-1 NA TGTGCCAGCAGCCAGCGCCCGGGACAGGCGGAACACGAGCAGTACTTC CASSQRPGQAEHEQYF
TRBJ2-1 NA TRBV5-1 NA TGCGCCAGCAGCTTTTCATTCGAGCAGTTCTTC CASSFSFEQFF
TRBJ2-7 NA TRBV18 NA TGTGCCAGCTCACCAGAAATGGTCGAAACTATGGAGCAGTACTTC CASSPEMVETMEQYF
TRBJ2-5 NA TRBV18 many TGTGCCAGCTCACCGGGGCGGCAAGAGACCCAGTACTTC CASSPGRQETQYF
TRBJ1-2 NA TRBV27 many TGTGCCAGCAGTTTGAAGGGGATGGGTGGCTACACCTTC CASSLKGMGGYTF
TRBJ2-1 NA TRBV5-1 few TGCGCCAGCAGCTTCCGTTCGGGCAGCTCCTACAATGAGCAGTTCTTC CASSFRSGSSYNEQFF
TRBJ2-2 NA TRBV24-1 few TGTGCCACCAGTGACGGTGGGGGCACCGGGGAGCTGTTTTTT CATSDGGGTGELFF
TRBJ1-4 TRBD1 TRBV7-9 once TGTGCCAGCAGCTTAAGCCGACAGGGATCTAATGAAAAACTGTTTTTT CASSLSRQGSNEKLFF
TRBJ2-6 NA TRBV7-2 NA TGTGCCAGCACCTCGCGAAGCGGAACTGGGGCCGACGTCCTGACTTTC CASTSRSGTGADVLTF
TRBJ1-1 NA TRBV4-1 NA TGCGCCAGCAGCCGACTGGGTTATCGGGACACTGAAGCTTTCTTT CASSRLGYRDTEAFF
TRBJ1-5 TRBD1 TRBV12-3/TRBV12-4 many TGTGCCAGCAGTTTTTATAGAGGACAGGGGGGGACAGCGGGGAATCAGCCCCAGCATTTT CASSFYRGQGGTAGNQPQHF
TRBJ2-1 NA TRBV7-6 many TGTGCCAGCAGCTTAGTATCGGGCAGATCAATTTATGAGCAGTTCTTC CASSLVSGRSIYEQFF
TRBJ2-7 NA TRBV7-9 many TGTGCCAGCAGCTTAAAGGGCGAGCAGTACTTC CASSLKGEQYF
TRBJ2-7 NA TRBV3-1 many TGTGCCAGCAGCCCAAGAGGTGAGTTGTTCTACGAGCAGTACTTC CASSPRGELFYEQYF
TRBJ2-5 NA TRBV11-2 many TGTGCCAGCAGCCCCGCGGGACTCCCCGGGGGAGAGACCCAGTACTTC CASSPAGLPGGETQYF
TRBJ1-2 NA TRBV20-1 many TGCAGTGCCCTTGAGGGGGTAGGGGACTATGGCTACACCTTC CSALEGVGDYGYTF
TRBJ1-3 NA TRBV6-1 few TGTGCCAGCAGTCCATGGGACAAGAGCTCTGGAAACACCATATATTTT CASSPWDKSSGNTIYF
TRBJ1-6 NA TRBV9 NA TGTGCCAGCAGCGTAGAATGGGAGAGCACTTCACCCCTCCACTTT CASSVEWESTSPLHF
TRBJ2-1 NA TRBV6-1 many TGTGCCAGCAGTGAAGCAACCAGCGGGGACAGTGAGCAGTTCTTC CASSEATSGDSEQFF
TRBJ1-4 NA TRBV7-8 once TGTGCCAGCAGCAGAGCCCGGCTGGCAGGGTCCCGTGAAACTAATGAAAAACTGTTTTTT CASSRARLAGSRETNEKLFF
TRBJ2-3 TRBD1 TRBV29-1 few TGCAGCGTTGAAGATACGCGGGACAGGGCCGATACGCAGTATTTT CSVEDTRDRADTQYF
TRBJ1-1 NA TRBV25-1 few TGTGCCAGCAGTGAATGGGGAGCTGAAGCTTTCTTT CASSEWGAEAFF
TRBJ1-5 NA TRBV19 few TGTGCCAGTAGATCCGGGACGGGGAATCAGCCCCAGCATTTT CASRSGTGNQPQHF
TRBJ2-3 NA TRBV29-1 NA TGCAGCGTTGCGGGACGGTTAACAGATACGCAGTATTTT CSVAGRLTDTQYF
TRBJ2-3 TRBD1 TRBV7-6 many TGTGCCAGCAGCTTAGCGCCGGGACAGGGGGCGATAGATACGCAGTATTTT CASSLAPGQGAIDTQYF
TRBJ2-3 NA TRBV27 many TGTGCCAGCAGTTTGCGGGGGCAAAGCACAGATACGCAGTATTTT CASSLRGQSTDTQYF
TRBJ1-1 TRBD1 TRBV12-3/TRBV12-4 many TGTGCCAGCAGTTCCACAGGGGTGTACACTGAAGCTTTCTTT CASSSTGVYTEAFF
TRBJ1-2 NA TRBV5-1 many TGCGCCAGCAGCTCGGGAGGGACTCCCAACTATGGCTACACCTTC CASSSGGTPNYGYTF
TRBJ2-1 NA TRBV20-1 few TGCAGTGCTAGAGTGGCAGGGTGGTCCTACAATGAGCAGTTCTTC CSARVAGWSYNEQFF
TRBJ1-6 TRBD1 TRBV2 NA TGTGCCAGCAGTGAATGGGCGGGACAGGGGTTGTCCCTCCACTTT CASSEWAGQGLSLHF
TRBJ1-3 NA TRBV11-2 many TGTGCCAGCAGCTTAGATCGGGGTCTGGTGGGAAACACCATATATTTT CASSLDRGLVGNTIYF
TRBJ1-1 NA TRBV2 many TGTGCCAGCAGTGAACAGGGTAAAGCTTTCTTT CASSEQGKAFF
TRBJ2-5 NA TRBV6-1 NA TGTGCCAGCAGTAAGTTCGGCCTCGGGGGAGAGACCCAGTACTTC CASSKFGLGGETQYF
TRBJ1-4 NA TRBV2 many TGTGCCAGCAGTGAGTCCATGGGGCAGGAAAAACTGTTTTTT CASSESMGQEKLFF
TRBJ2-5 TRBD2 TRBV12-3/TRBV12-4 few TGTGCCAGCAGTTCAAATCCTCCGACTAGCTTAGAGACCCAGTACTTC CASSSNPPTSLETQYF
TRBJ2-7 TRBD1 TRBV24-1 few TGTGCCACCAGTGTCGGGGACAGGGGGCACAACGAGCAGTACTTC CATSVGDRGHNEQYF
TRBJ1-1 NA TRBV11-2 many TGTGCCAGCAGCTTATATCCAGGGAACACTGAAGCTTTCTTT CASSLYPGNTEAFF
TRBJ2-2 NA TRBV9 NA TGTGCCAGCAGCGTAGCCCCCCCACAGCTGCGGGACACCGGGGAGCTGTTTTTT CASSVAPPQLRDTGELFF
TRBJ1-6 TRBD1 TRBV12-3/TRBV12-4 many TGTGCCAGCACCCAAGTGTTCACAGGGGGCAGTTCACCCCTCCACTTT CASTQVFTGGSSPLHF
TRBJ2-3 NA TRBV4-1 few TGCGCCAGCAGCCAAGATCGGGGAGATATGAGCACAGATACGCAGTATTTT CASSQDRGDMSTDTQYF